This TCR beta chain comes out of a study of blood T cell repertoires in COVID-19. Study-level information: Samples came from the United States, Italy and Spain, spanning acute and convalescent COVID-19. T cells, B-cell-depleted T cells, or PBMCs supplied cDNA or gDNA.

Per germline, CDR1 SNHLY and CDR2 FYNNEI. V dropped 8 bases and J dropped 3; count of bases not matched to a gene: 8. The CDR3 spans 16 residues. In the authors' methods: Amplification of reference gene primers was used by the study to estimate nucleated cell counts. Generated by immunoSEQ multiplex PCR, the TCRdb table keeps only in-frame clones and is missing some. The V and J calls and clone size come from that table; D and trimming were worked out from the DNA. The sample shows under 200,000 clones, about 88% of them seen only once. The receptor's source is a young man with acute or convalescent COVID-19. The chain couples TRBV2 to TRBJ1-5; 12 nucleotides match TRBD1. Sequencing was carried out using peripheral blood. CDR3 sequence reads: CASQGGQGANNQPQHF. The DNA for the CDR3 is TGTGCCAGCCAGGGGGGACAGGGGGCAAACAATCAGCCCCAGCATTTT.